This TCR beta chain was found in a study of vaccination effects on CD4 cells after COVID-19. CDR3 length equals 15 residues. Germline lookup yields CDR1 SGDLS and CDR2 YYNGEE. Trimming took 2 bases from V and 5 from J, leaving 14 bases between them. Sequencing was performed with immunoSEQ multiplex PCR; in TCRdb, only in-frame clones are kept and a portion is missing. The sample lists some 41,000 clones; roughly four fifths were seen once. As regards this clone: Its cognate antigen is unknown.

ViraFEST expansion of antigen-specific CD4+ T cells with viral peptide pools preceded sequencing. Following an approximately 9-day culture, CD4+ T cells were purified. According to the study, vaccine recipients showed no prior SARS-CoV-2 infection and negative nucleocapsid antibodies. V is TRBV9 and J is TRBJ2-1; D possibly matches TRBD1 or TRBD2 (5 bases each). This clonotype was sampled from a human donor who received a COVID-19 vaccine. The sample was CD4+ T cells from PBMCs cultured with SARS-CoV-2 spike peptides, taken before COVID-19 vaccination. The CDR3 reads CASSVSGTVDNEQFF. CDR3 coding DNA: TGTGCCAGCAGCGTTTCCGGGACGGTGGACAATGAGCAGTTCTTC.